This T cell receptor (beta chain) stems from a study of shared clonotypes between healthy human individuals. Several immunoSEQ plates held equal portions of the genomic DNA taken from each subset. Data came from immunoSEQ multiplex PCR; TCRdb stores just in-frame clones and leaves some out. The sample has over a million clones, roughly 96% seen once. CDR1 and CDR2 (germline): SGHRS, YFSETQ. Trimming removed 0 bases from V and 4 bases from J, with 8 bases in between. This CDR3 is 14 amino acids long. In regard to this clone: The sample carries other DNA sequences with the same CDR3.

Sequencing was performed on naive CD4+ T cells sorted from blood. Subset described: CD45RA+ positively selected. The sequence was obtained from a man under 40 in good health. The rearrangement uses TRBV5-1 and TRBJ1-3; D is possibly TRBD1 (5 bases). CDR3 in amino acids: CASSLAGSGNTIYF. CDR3 DNA sequence: TGCGCCAGCAGCTTGGCAGGGTCCGGAAACACCATATATTTT.